This T cell receptor (beta chain) was captured by sequencing in a study of cytomegalovirus exposure and HLA in healthy donors (dated by TCRdb to about 2017). In terms of the full investigation: An earlier analysis of some 620 of the donors reported over 250 Gb of sequence data and approximately 120 million unique TCR beta sequences obtained from approximately 180 million T cells. An early release that covered about 600 HLA-typed donors contained approximately 300 gigabases of sequencing data and around 80 million unique TCR sequences. Of the 300 to 500 genotyped donors, 81% were placed in the genetic ancestry cluster associated with self-reported Caucasian donors. The study was designed to test whether signatures of past pathogen exposure could be identified by cataloging public T cell receptors. Using immunosequencing, the study profiled T cell repertoires from fewer than 850 subjects and related those repertoires to cytomegalovirus serostatus. In addition to the first cohort of several hundred subjects, a separate validation cohort of 130 or so different subjects was used. The study combined high-throughput TCR immunosequencing, statistical association of individual TCRs with disease status, and machine learning to predict cytomegalovirus infection status. In a later analysis, previously published TCR beta repertoires from more than 500 donors were re-analyzed and high-resolution HLA genotyping was added so that TCR occurrence patterns could be studied. Rather than drawing on any new phenotypic data, the later analysis identified candidate immune exposures from TCR beta sequences and the way those sequences occurred across donors. To decide whether each TCR beta V gene segment behaved as functional or pseudogenic, an earlier analysis of approximately 620 of the donors relied on high-throughput TCR beta sequencing. Donor age, sex, ethnicity and CMV serostatus were compiled together with the repertoire data. Genome-wide SNP genotypes for about 55% of the roughly 670 donors were used in a later genetic analysis, which treated that subset as a discovery cohort. All discovery cohort repertoires had been generated using a single sequencing platform. HLA typing included class I and class II loci at four-digit resolution. The number of donors typed differed by locus, with roughly 629-640 for A, B, C, DRB1 and DQB1, 522 for DQA1, approximately 570 for DPA1, and 450 to 480 for DPB1. Roughly 5 DR-DQ haplotypes were handled as single units for association and clustering because linkage in the cohort was strong. On average, over 200,000 unique TCR beta nucleotide sequences were sequenced per donor among some 430 genotyped donors of the cohort, with 15% to 20% of those sequences being non-productive. What the authors observed across the whole study: Specific HLA alleles were associated with 16,951 TCR beta sequences at a false discovery rate of 0.05 in a later analysis. An earlier analysis of approximately 530 of the donors showed that most TCR beta V segments appeared in productive rearrangements either about 87% or about 30% of the time, which broadly matched IMGT annotations. In a later analysis, TCR association rates were found to vary across HLA loci, with the most associated TCRs seen for DRB1 alleles and the fewest for HLA-C alleles. Cytomegalovirus status was reported to be diagnosed by the classifier with high specificity and sensitivity in both the original and validation cohorts. According to the authors, the approach could potentially be generalized to other disease states and immunological phenotypes. Some IMGT-functional V segments, including TRBV6-2 and TRBV6-3, could not be told apart with the 87-base-pair reads, so those segments were excluded. A later analysis found that most CMV-associated TCR beta chains appeared HLA-restricted, with HLA associations seemingly driven largely by CMV exposure. A cluster of highly shared sequence variants was judged likely to be a technical artifact of the sequencing pipeline. Fewer than 20 rarely observed V segments, including chromosome 9 orphons, were excluded from the earlier analysis of some 590 of the donors because counts were too low. The cohort was sequenced for TCR beta chains only, and without alpha or paired-chain data the features that could be detected were limited. Immune exposure information for the cohort was limited to CMV serostatus. A few of the identified cytomegalovirus-associated TCR beta chains were confirmed in vitro to be specific for cytomegalovirus antigens. A further reported finding was that TCR beta sequences accurately predicted the HLA-A and HLA-B alleles for most subjects in the first cohort. In a later analysis, several top co-occurrence clusters were reported to appear linked to parvovirus B19, influenza, CMV and Epstein-Barr virus. In a later analysis, HLA-associated TCR beta chains were found to be more clonally expanded and to have lower generation probabilities than equally common non-associated chains. A later genetic analysis reported fewer N-insertions in productive TCRs among donors in an Asian-associated ancestry cluster than the roughly 700-donor mean. A total of roughly 160 TCR beta chains were listed by the study as associated with cytomegalovirus. Roughly uniform sequencing depth across donors was assumed in presence/absence analyses, although this assumption may not hold. In a later genetic analysis, a missense DCLRE1C variant was associated with V-gene and J-gene trimming of TCR beta chains, and the association was replicated in an independent cohort. Most TCR sequences were observed very rarely across donors, whereas some public TCRs were present in many individuals. Because HLA typing was missing for some donors at each locus, association tests included only the typed subset. Linkage disequilibrium might explain the correlated functional status among segregating V segments, but an unknown experimental factor could not be ruled out. Assigning TCR associations to individual alleles was difficult when HLA alleles, especially DR and DQ, strongly co-occurred.

A remark on this clone: Its binding antigen is unknown. No much larger clone exists at a distance of one base, and base qualities are not known.

The protocol used for the library was the immunoSEQ multiplex PCR assay. The multiplex PCR relied on a mix of 60 forward primers for TCR Vbeta segments and 13 reverse primers for TCR Jbeta segments. A multiplex PCR assay on genomic DNA amplified the CDR3 region of rearranged TCR beta genes. On the Illumina HiSeq System, the amplified TCR beta libraries were sequenced as 87-base-pair reads. In the original analysis: In a later analysis, 80 million or so unique TCR beta chains were counted across the 500 to 850 repertoires, and around 10 million of these chains were shared by at least two donors. A nearest-neighbor algorithm error-corrected the raw reads and collapsed the reads into unique sequences, merging closely related sequences to remove PCR and sequencing errors. V, D and J gene segments were assigned by aligning CDR3 sequences to IMGT reference sequences. Each retained sequence needed at least a six-nucleotide match to both a V gene segment and a J gene segment. Rearrangements were called productive when the CDR3 lacked stop codons and stayed in frame with V and J; all others were non-productive. Following IMGT convention, CDR3 was defined as the stretch from the second conserved V-encoded cysteine to the conserved J-encoded phenylalanine. The earlier analysis of 500 to 750 of the donors excluded any sequence lacking an unambiguous match to a single V gene segment. In an earlier analysis of 450 to 700 of the donors, V segments were called functional above 56.7% productive rearrangements and were called segregating when the between-donor standard deviation exceeded 5%. To diagnose cytomegalovirus status from the catalog of TCR beta chain sequences, a statistical classification framework was built. In a later analysis, V and J genes were assigned by comparing TCR nucleotide sequences against IMGT/GENE-DB human TR gene sequences. Using the TCRdist pipeline, a later analysis assigned CDR3 sequences along with most-parsimonious VDJ recombination scenarios. In a later analysis, each TCR beta chain was defined by its CDR3 amino acid sequence together with its V-gene family, and reads lacking a unique V-gene family were excluded. As a way to deal with suspected cross-contamination and a sequencing artifact, a later analysis dropped 500 to 700 nucleotide sequences that were highly shared and had low generation probability. In a later analysis, a clonal expansion index for each public chain was calculated from normalized within-repertoire ranks of inferred template counts. In a later analysis, generation probabilities were computed using a VDJ recombination model fitted to out-of-frame rearrangements, and the results were checked against IGoR. A later analysis scored TCR-TCR, TCR-HLA and TCR-CMV co-occurrence with hypergeometric tests, applying a repertoire-size bias correction to TCR pairs. In a later analysis, false discovery rates were estimated by permuting HLA or CMV assignments 20 times. A later analysis grouped co-occurring TCRs with DBSCAN, adding TCRdist sequence similarity when clustering within HLA-allele-positive subsets. Repertoires with fewer than 30,000 or more than 120,000 public chains, plus five repertoires with anomalous nucleotide sharing, were excluded from co-occurrence clustering. As stored in TCRdb, this immuneACCESS dataset retains in-frame rearrangements with V and J assigned. A fraction of the clones does not appear; measured against another copy, unresolved V genes explain less than half of the discrepancy, and the remainder lacks a known reason. The V and J calls and clone size were taken over from that table, and D and trimming were inferred from the DNA. The sample table holds fewer than 110,000 clones, of which more than 65% were seen once. Jointly, the top ten make up around 2.3% of the sample.

The cohort consisted of 670 or so healthy bone marrow donors. At the time of sampling, every cohort member was nominally healthy, though immune exposures that went unrecorded were likely present. The donor tested CMV seronegative and was one of the 352 seronegative cohort members. A peripheral blood sample was collected from each donor, and TCR beta sequencing was performed on peripheral blood mononuclear cells. The Qiagen DNeasy Blood Extraction Kit was used to extract genomic DNA from the blood cell samples. As encoded in the germline V gene, CDR1 is SGHRS while CDR2 is YFSETQ. Taken from cysteine to phenylalanine, the CDR3 has 18 residues. Solely the CDR3 DNA is kept, with 54 bases framed from the first base. Between the V and J ends, shortened by 3 bases and 2 bases respectively, the junction contains 20 bases.

Sequenced material: PBMCs. This receptor chain uses TRBV5-1 and TRBJ1-4, with no reliable assignment of the D segment. The clonotype was recovered from a man younger than 40 in good health and CMV-seronegative. The base sequence is TGCGCCAGCAGCTCTCGGGGAAACCCGACCGACACTAATGAAAAACTGTTTTTT. It encodes CASSSRGNPTDTNEKLFF.